One sample yielded the 21 T cell receptor beta chains listed below, sequenced in a study of OX40 agonist ivuxolimab in advanced cancers. Method: immunoSEQ multiplex PCR; TCRdb's copy keeps in-frame clones and lacks some. The table includes tens of thousands of clones, 82% detected once. Source: CD4+ or CD8+ T cells sorted from blood, taken in a trial of the OX40 agonist ivuxolimab. These receptor sequences come from an adult with an advanced solid tumor such as melanoma, head and neck, liver or kidney cancer.

This clone has a single count. The chain recombines TRBV11-3 with TRBJ2-3; D gene ambiguous. The V end was cut by 3 bases, the J end by 2 bases, with 12 bases between. The CDR3 length is 15 residues. Per germline, CDR1 SGHNT and CDR2 YENEEA. CDR3 region: CASSLSGLPTDTQYF. The CDR3, as DNA: TGTGCCAGCAGCTTGAGTGGCCTTCCCACAGATACGCAGTATTTT.

The chain has TRBV5-1 and TRBJ2-5; 10 bases are a match to TRBD2. Germline-derived CDR1 and CDR2 are SGHRS and YFSETQ. The CDR3 is made up of 13 amino acids. Trimming took 2 bases from V and 5 from J; bases not matched to a gene: 0. The CDR3 sequence is CASSLAGGETQYF. As DNA, the CDR3 is TGCGCCAGCAGCTTAGCGGGAGGGGAGACCCAGTACTTC. Complete variable domain (other parts from reference TRBV5-1 and TRBJ2-5): KAGVTQTPRYLIKTRGQQVTLSCSPISGHRSVSWYQQTPGQGLQFLFEYFSETQRNKGNFPGRFSGRQFSNSRSEMNVSTLELGDSALYLCASSLAGGETQYFGPGTRLLVL.

The rearrangement joins TRBV25-1 to TRBJ2-5; TRBD1 matches at 7 bases. The CDR3 sequence is 15 residues long. The J segment lost 4 bases and the V segment lost 7 bases, leaving 12 bases of the junction unmatched. Germline assignment: CDR1 MGHDK and CDR2 SYGVNS. In nucleotides, the CDR3 is TGTGCCAGCACTCCCAAGACAGGGTTAGCAGAGACCCAGTACTTC. This gives the protein CASTPKTGLAETQYF.

The chain employs TRBV6-5 and TRBJ2-7; 14 nucleotides line up with TRBD2. Germline V gene sequence: CDR1 MNHEY, CDR2 SVGAGI. The J segment lost 7 bases and the V segment lost 5 bases, leaving 4 bases of the junction unmatched. The CDR3 contains 14 residues. The CDR3 coding sequence is TGTGCCAGCAGTCAGGGACTAGCGGGAGAGGAGCAGTACTTC. It encodes CASSQGLAGEEQYF.

This clone was picked up one time. The rearrangement uses TRBV7-2 and TRBJ1-5; D gene uncertain. Germline V gene data show CDR1 as SGHTA and CDR2 as FQGNSA. The CDR3 spans 14 residues. V was clipped by 1 base and J by 4 bases, with 8 bases between them. CDR3 nucleotides: TGTGCCAGCAGCTTAGTGGGCGGAAATCAGCCCCAGCATTTT. Protein product: CASSLVGGNQPQHF.

The chain recombines TRBV11-2 with TRBJ2-7; 9 bases line up with TRBD1. Germline V CDR1 and CDR2: SGHAT, FQNNGV. V dropped 2 bases and J dropped 7; count of bases not matched to a gene: 12. The CDR3 is made up of 16 amino acids. DNA for the CDR3: TGTGCCAGCAGCTTAACATTGGGACAGGGAGGTTCGGAGCAGTACTTC. Encoded protein: CASSLTLGQGGSEQYF.

V is TRBV27 and J is TRBJ2-3; the D call may be TRBD1 or TRBD2 (5 bases each). The CDR3 totals 14 residues. Trimming shortened V by 10 bases and J by 2 bases, and 16 bases separated the two germline ends. The germline V gene encodes CDR1 MNHEY and CDR2 SMNVEV (reference sequence). The CDR3 spells CATLGVGNTDTQYF. Written as DNA, the CDR3 is TGTGCCACCCTGGGGGTAGGGAACACAGATACGCAGTATTTT.

Remarks on this clone: Compared with germline, one end of the junction differs, possibly owing to a read error. This chain connects TRBV9 to TRBJ2-7; no firm D call. Germline values: CDR1 SGDLS, CDR2 YYNGEE. This CDR3 region has 14 residues. CDR3: CTSSVRWETNEQYF. The CDR3 DNA is TGTACCAGCAGCGTCAGGTGGGAAACTAACGAGCAGTACTTC.

The chain employs TRBV19 and TRBJ2-2; D is perhaps TRBD1 (6 bases). This CDR3 spans 15 amino acids. The V end lost 3 bases, the J end lost 1 base, and 9 bases lay between the germline ends. The germline V gene has CDR1 LNHDA and CDR2 SQIVND (reference sequence). The CDR3 protein is CASSMWDMNTGELFF. CDR3 nucleotide sequence: TGTGCCAGTAGTATGTGGGACATGAACACCGGGGAGCTGTTTTTT.

This clone was recorded a few times. The chain employs TRBV7-2 and TRBJ2-6; D uncertain. With 1 base removed from V and 4 bases from J, the gap between germline ends came to 8 bases. From germline, CDR1 is SGHTA and CDR2 FQGNSA. The CDR3 contains 15 residues. As DNA, the CDR3 is TGTGCCAGCAGCTTAGTTGCCTCCGGGGCCAACGTCCTGACTTTC. This translates into CASSLVASGANVLTF.

The chain uses TRBV6-5 and TRBJ1-4; TRBD1 matches 8 bases. The CDR3 runs 14 residues. Germline V gene data show CDR1 as MNHEY and CDR2 as SVGAGI. Trimming at V came to 6 bases and at J to 8 bases, leaving 8 bases not matched to a gene. CDR3: CASSLQGGSEKLFF. The CDR3, as DNA: TGTGCCAGCAGCCTACAGGGGGGTAGCGAAAAACTGTTTTTT.

By sample fraction, this clone is medium-sized. The genes are TRBV7-2 and TRBJ1-1; D not resolved. Germline V gene lookup returns CDR1 SGHTA and CDR2 FQGNSA. This CDR3 comprises 12 residues. Trimming cost V 5 bases and J 7 bases, with 11 bases left between them. This CDR3 reads CASSLPGIEAFF. The CDR3 DNA follows: TGTGCCAGCAGCCTACCCGGCATTGAAGCTTTCTTT.

The J gene is TRBJ2-7, the V gene TRBV5-1, with 11 bases matching TRBD1. CDR3 length: 14 residues. The J segment lost 5 bases and the V segment lost 4 bases, leaving 5 bases of the junction unmatched. In germline, CDR1 is SGHRS, CDR2 YFSETQ. For the CDR3, the DNA is TGCGCCAGCAGCACCAGGACAGGGGGCGACGAGCAGTACTTC. Translated: CASSTRTGGDEQYF.

The V gene is TRBV2, the J gene TRBJ1-2; D remains unclear. The CDR3 is 13 amino acids. Looked up from germline, CDR1 is SNHLY and CDR2 is FYNNEI. Trimming removed 5 bases at V and 2 bases at J, with 9 bases between. The CDR3 DNA follows: TGTGCCAGCAGTCTGTCACTGAACTATGGCTACACCTTC. It encodes CASSLSLNYGYTF.

This sequence joins TRBV5-1 and TRBJ2-7; 10 nucleotides agree with TRBD1. The CDR3 spans 16 residues. CDR1 SGHRS and CDR2 YFSETQ come from the germline V gene. J gave up 0 bases and V 4 bases, and 7 bases lay outside the gene matches. Here the CDR3 reads CASSKGQGIRSYEQYF. Here the CDR3 DNA reads TGCGCCAGCAGCAAGGGACAGGGGATTCGCTCCTACGAGCAGTACTTC.

The chain employs TRBV5-1 and TRBJ1-3, with TRBD1 matching 7 bases. Germline values: CDR1 SGHRS, CDR2 YFSETQ. V lost 3 bases to trimming and J lost 0 bases; unmatched junction nucleotides: 12. The CDR3 consists of 18 residues. The CDR3 sequence is CASSSYGGTGASGNTIYF. In DNA form, the CDR3 reads TGCGCCAGCAGCTCGTACGGGGGTACAGGGGCCTCTGGAAACACCATATATTTT.

The chain is built from TRBV29-1 and TRBJ2-3, with D maybe TRBD2 (5 bases). Germline loops: CDR1 SQVTM, CDR2 ANQGSEA. This CDR3 region has 13 residues. V was cut by 2 bases and J by 5 bases, with 11 bases left in between. CDR3 coding DNA: TGCAGCGTTGAACCCCTGACTAAAGATACGCAGTATTTT. This sequence encodes CSVEPLTKDTQYF.

The chain couples TRBV4-2 to TRBJ2-3, with 7 positions matching TRBD2. Germline V lookup: CDR1 LGHNA, CDR2 YNFKEQ. J lost 1 base, V lost 0 bases, and 4 bases had no gene match. The CDR3 has 16 residues. The CDR3 nucleotides are TGTGCCAGCAGCCAAGATCCCCGGGGGGGCACAGATACGCAGTATTTT. It specifies CASSQDPRGGTDTQYF.

The chain links TRBV2 to TRBJ2-3; 11 bases align to TRBD2. From germline, CDR1 is SNHLY and CDR2 FYNNEI. The CDR3 is 13 amino acids. After removal of 9 bases from V and 6 bases from J, the junction contained 5 bases not matched to a gene. This CDR3 is CARSSGRFDTQYF. CDR3 in DNA: TGTGCCAGATCTAGCGGGAGGTTTGATACGCAGTATTTT.

In this sample, this clone turned up a few times. The chain uses TRBV7-9 and TRBJ2-1; 9 bases fit TRBD2. This CDR3 region has 16 residues. Trimming at V came to 5 bases and at J to 1 base, leaving 6 bases not matched to a gene. CDR1 is SEHNR and CDR2 is FQNEAQ in the germline V gene (reference sequence). The CDR3 DNA reads as TGTGCCAGCAGCAGCCTGAGCGGGAGGTCCTACAATGAGCAGTTCTTC. It translates to CASSSLSGRSYNEQFF.

The gene calls are TRBV6-6 and TRBJ2-5; the match to TRBD1 covers 12 bases. Germline V CDR1 and CDR2: MNHNY, SVGAGI (reference sequence). J gave up 4 bases and V 4 bases, and 7 bases lay outside the gene matches. There are 16 residues in the CDR3. CDR3 DNA: TGTGCCAGCAGTTCCTTCGGGACAGGGGGCGGAGAGACCCAGTACTTC. It codes for CASSSFGTGGGETQYF.